What follows describes a single T cell receptor (beta chain). Sequencing used immunoSEQ multiplex PCR; TCRdb keeps in-frame clones, though not all of them. The table lists tens of thousands of clones, around 79% of them singletons. Single viable CD3+CD4+CD8-CD45RO+ cells were sorted as the memory CD4+ T cells. After thawing, CD4+ T cells were positively selected. This entry is derived from a study of memory CD4+ T cells and cytomegalovirus serostatus. The CDR3 is made up of 13 amino acids. Looked up from germline, CDR1 is MNHEY and CDR2 is SVGAGI. V lost 6 bases and J lost 1, with 4 bases in between. The sequencing input was memory CD4+ T cells from blood. The clonotype was recovered from an adult in good health and CMV-seronegative. The chain employs TRBV6-5 and TRBJ2-6; D not resolved. The CDR3 loop reads CASRPSGANVLTF. CDR3 nucleotide sequence: TGTGCCAGCAGACCTTCTGGGGCCAACGTCCTGACTTTC.